The T cell receptor beta chain described here comes from a study of blood T cell repertoires in COVID-19. About the research overall: The origin of the acute and convalescent COVID-19 samples was the United States, Italy and Spain.

TCRdb keeps only in-frame clones here, not all; method: immunoSEQ multiplex PCR. Of around 51,000 clones in the sample, 75% to 95% were seen once. Material for sequencing was peripheral blood. The TCR originated in a man aged 65 to 85 with acute or convalescent COVID-19.

CDR3 DNA: TGTGCCAGCAGCGTTGTGACAGGGGACCACGGGGGCTACACCTTC. Translated, it gives CASSVVTGDHGGYTF. The chain joins TRBV9 to TRBJ1-2; 8 bases fit TRBD1. Germline loops: CDR1 SGDLS, CDR2 YYNGEE. V trimming: 2 bases; J trimming: 8 bases; junction bases outside the gene matches: 11. The CDR3 is 15 amino acids.